This T cell receptor (beta chain) was recovered during a study of shared clonotypes between healthy human individuals (TCRdb year 2020). About the full investigation: A couple of women and a few men aged 18 to 49 years were included in the cohort. To estimate repertoire size and how much clonotypes are shared between individuals, the study performed deep sequencing of blood TCR repertoires from roughly five healthy adults. To increase sequencing depth and limit assay-specific biases, TCR repertoire library preparation and sequencing were carried out by different laboratories using diverse techniques. For each donor, three plates each were used for CD4 naive and CD4 memory, two plates were used for CD8 naive, and one plate was used for CD8 memory. Each donor's leukapheresis produced roughly between roughly 0.85 and 10 billion PBMCs.

TCR CDR3 regions were amplified from genomic DNA by multiplex PCR using the deep immunoSEQ assay. For each cell subset, the extracted genomic DNA was distributed evenly across all wells of several immunoSEQ 96-well plates, and each plate served as one replicate. Each replicate PCR for sorted subsets received about 220 ng genomic DNA, equal to about 29,000 T cell genomes. Purified libraries were measured with a Qubit 3.0 fluorometer, size-checked on a Bioanalyzer 2100, and measured again with the KAPA Library Quantification kit. Every immunoSEQ 96-well plate was sequenced on a dedicated single-read 150-cycle Illumina NextSeq 550 flow cell. The authors processed their data as follows. The immunoSEQ output contained only junctional sequences without quality scores, so filtering could not match that applied to full-length reads. To assign V/J genes and CDR3, sequences were annotated using PyIR, a Python wrapper for IgBLAST v1.9, with IMGT germline references. Reads were removed for weak V/J assignments (E-value above 1e-6), missing CDR3, stop codons, out-of-frame junctions, or ambiguous translated residues. A V3J clonotype was defined by an identical inferred V gene, J gene, and CDR3 amino acid sequence. The percentage overlap between two repertoires was calculated by dividing the number of shared unique clonotypes by the size of the smaller repertoire. Repertoire richness was assessed with RTK rarefaction, the Chao1 estimator, and Recon v2.1 estimates of unobserved clonotypes. Generation probabilities were computed with OLGA for all TCRbeta clonotypes obtained by the gDNA method from four donors. TCRdb provides this immuneACCESS table in a form limited to in-frame rearrangements. Some clones are lacking; in checked studies, under half of them reflect an unresolved V gene, and why the rest are absent is not known. V and J calls and clone size are those listed in that table; D and trimming were worked out from the DNA. In all, the sample holds a few million clones, and 85% to 95% of those were seen once. The ten most abundant clones make up 0.39% of the sample.

Healthy HIV-negative adults with no recently reported acute infections or vaccinations were included as donors. Only Caucasian adults living in Nashville, Tennessee, USA were represented among the donors. CD4+ T cells were enriched through magnetic negative selection, after which naive cells were positively selected on CD45RA and the remaining negative fraction served as the memory subset. Blood was collected by leukapheresis, and PBMCs were isolated by Ficoll-Histopaque density gradient centrifugation and then cryopreserved in liquid nitrogen vapor phase. Purity and quantity of every magnetically sorted T cell population were checked by analytical flow cytometry. Each sorted fraction had its genomic DNA isolated and then quantified by UV absorbance on a Nanodrop 2000c. Beyond this particular receptor, the publication reports: The small number of donors limited the genetic and exposure-history diversity represented. Incomplete sequencing was indicated by rarefaction of sorted-subset datasets, despite the large sequencing depth. Clonotypes shared by all four sorted-subset donors showed higher generation probabilities than non-shared clonotypes. Sampling was restricted to blood, and TCR repertoires in tissue are likely to differ from TCR repertoires in blood. Based on pairwise subsampling, the degree of clonotype sharing among donors was expected to be affected by sequencing depth. Larger estimated clonotype richness was generally found for naive subsets than for memory subsets. Across a handful of donors, roughly 5.4% of naive CD4, roughly 3.5% of naive CD8, roughly 2.3% of memory CD4, and approximately 0.4% of memory CD8 clonotypes were shared.

V lost 4 bases and J lost 3 bases; the stretch between them is 20 bases long. The germline V gene supplies CDR1 SGDLS and CDR2 YYNGEE. There are 16 amino acids in the CDR3, from cysteine to phenylalanine inclusive. The read is trimmed to its CDR3 DNA, 48 bases read in frame from base 1. Regarding this clone: Its antigen is still unknown. There are no base qualities to consult, and no much larger clone falls within one base.

The chain joins TRBV9 to TRBJ2-7, with a tentative D gene TRBD2 over 6 matching bases. Sample: naive CD4+ T cells from PBMCs. What the cell subset or site label conveys for this sample: CD45RA+ positively selected. This receptor was obtained from a man aged 18-30 years in good health. Some clones in this sample may be carry-over from other donors' samples. The DNA reads TGTGCCAGCAGCCCGACCATTTCCGGGAGTAACTACGAGCAGTACTTC. This is translated as CASSPTISGSNYEQYF.